A selection of T cell receptor beta chains follows, all from one sample in a study of blood T cell repertoires in COVID-19. Measured with immunoSEQ multiplex PCR; TCRdb has only the in-frame clones, and not every one. This table has roughly 200,000 clones, 88% appearing once. Material for sequencing was peripheral blood. These receptors were collected from a young man with active or convalescent COVID-19. Each CDR3 is given without its conserved first and last residue. Clone size is shown for a subset of rows, as once, few, many or a class of expanded clone.

abundance: NA
v_gene: TRBV7-9
j_gene: TRBJ2-3
CDR3aa: ASSLAGGRALTDTQY

abundance: NA
v_gene: TRBV3-1/TRBV3-2
j_gene: TRBJ1-3
CDR3aa: ASSQSGRGGPDTIY

abundance: NA
v_gene: TRBV4-1
j_gene: TRBJ2-4
CDR3aa: ASSQGVAREGAKNIQY

abundance: few
v_gene: TRBV10-2
j_gene: TRBJ2-7
CDR3aa: ASSDRTPFEVQQY

abundance: once
v_gene: TRBV15
j_gene: TRBJ1-1
CDR3aa: ATSREPSTEAF

abundance: NA
v_gene: TRBV7-8
j_gene: TRBJ1-3
CDR3aa: ASSRTGGGDTIY

abundance: NA
v_gene: TRBV25-1
j_gene: TRBJ1-3
CDR3aa: ASSEYGGSGNTIY

abundance: once
v_gene: TRBV5-4
j_gene: TRBJ1-1
CDR3aa: ASSPNRGDTEAF

abundance: NA
v_gene: TRBV4-3
j_gene: TRBJ1-2
CDR3aa: ASSQGSRTNYGYT

abundance: once
v_gene: TRBV12-3/TRBV12-4
j_gene: TRBJ2-7
CDR3aa: ASSLAGNYEQY

abundance: NA
v_gene: TRBV7-8
j_gene: TRBJ1-5
CDR3aa: ASSLYRGNQPQH

abundance: NA
v_gene: TRBV4-2
j_gene: TRBJ1-5
CDR3aa: ASSQDWGGNQPQH

abundance: NA
v_gene: TRBV2
j_gene: TRBJ1-2
CDR3aa: ASSLPGQGFVYGYT

abundance: NA
v_gene: TRBV5-8
j_gene: TRBJ1-3
CDR3aa: ASSRDRSGVNTIY